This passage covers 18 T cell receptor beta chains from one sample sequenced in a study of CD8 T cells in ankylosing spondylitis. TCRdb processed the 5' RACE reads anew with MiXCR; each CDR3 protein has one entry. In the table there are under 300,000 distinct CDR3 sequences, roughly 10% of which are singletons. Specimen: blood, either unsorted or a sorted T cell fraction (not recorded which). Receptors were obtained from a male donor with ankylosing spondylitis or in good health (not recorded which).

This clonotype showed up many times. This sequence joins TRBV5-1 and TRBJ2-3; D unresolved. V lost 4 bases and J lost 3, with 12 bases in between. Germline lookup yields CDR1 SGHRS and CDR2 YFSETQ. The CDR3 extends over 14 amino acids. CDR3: CASSPGSPTDTQYF. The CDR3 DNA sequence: TGCGCCAGCAGCCCCGGTTCTCCTACAGATACGCAGTATTTT. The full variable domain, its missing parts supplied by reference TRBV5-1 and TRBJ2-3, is KAGVTQTPRYLIKTRGQQVTLSCSPISGHRSVSWYQQTPGQGLQFLFEYFSETQRNKGNFPGRFSGRQFSNSRSEMNVSTLELGDSALYLCASSPGSPTDTQYFGPGTRLTVL.

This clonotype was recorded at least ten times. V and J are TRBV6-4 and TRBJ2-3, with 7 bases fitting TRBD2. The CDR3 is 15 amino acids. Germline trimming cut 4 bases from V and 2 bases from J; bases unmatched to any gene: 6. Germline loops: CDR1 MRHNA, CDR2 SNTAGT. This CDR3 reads CASSAGGTDTDTQYF. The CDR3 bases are TGTGCCAGCAGTGCGGGAGGAACAGACACAGATACGCAGTATTTT.

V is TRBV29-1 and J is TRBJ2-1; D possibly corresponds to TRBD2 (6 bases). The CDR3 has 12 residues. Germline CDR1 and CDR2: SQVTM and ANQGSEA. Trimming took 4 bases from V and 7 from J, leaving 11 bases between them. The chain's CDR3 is CSVGTTRNEQFF. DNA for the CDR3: TGCAGCGTTGGGACTACGCGGAATGAGCAGTTCTTC.

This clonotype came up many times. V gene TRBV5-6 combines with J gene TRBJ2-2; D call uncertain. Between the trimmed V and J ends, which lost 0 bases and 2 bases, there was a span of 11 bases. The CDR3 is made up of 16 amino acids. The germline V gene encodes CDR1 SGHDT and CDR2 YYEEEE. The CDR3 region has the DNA TGTGCCAGCAGCTTGGAAACAGAGACCAACACCGGGGAGCTGTTTTTT. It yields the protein CASSLETETNTGELFF.

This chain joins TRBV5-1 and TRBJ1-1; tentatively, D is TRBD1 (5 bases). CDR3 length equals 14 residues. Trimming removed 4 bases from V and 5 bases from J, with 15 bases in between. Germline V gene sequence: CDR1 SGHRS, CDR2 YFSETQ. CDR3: CASSGGGFGTEAFF. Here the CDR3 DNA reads TGCGCCAGCAGCGGGGGAGGGTTTGGTACTGAAGCTTTCTTT.

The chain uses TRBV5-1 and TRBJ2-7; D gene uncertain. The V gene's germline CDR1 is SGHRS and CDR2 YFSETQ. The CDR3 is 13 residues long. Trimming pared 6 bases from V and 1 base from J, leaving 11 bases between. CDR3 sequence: CASNPGLSYEQYF. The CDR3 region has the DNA TGCGCCAGCAATCCAGGATTATCCTACGAGCAGTACTTC. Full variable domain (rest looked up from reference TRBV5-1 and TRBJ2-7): KAGVTQTPRYLIKTRGQQVTLSCSPISGHRSVSWYQQTPGQGLQFLFEYFSETQRNKGNFPGRFSGRQFSNSRSEMNVSTLELGDSALYLCASNPGLSYEQYFGPGTRLTVT.

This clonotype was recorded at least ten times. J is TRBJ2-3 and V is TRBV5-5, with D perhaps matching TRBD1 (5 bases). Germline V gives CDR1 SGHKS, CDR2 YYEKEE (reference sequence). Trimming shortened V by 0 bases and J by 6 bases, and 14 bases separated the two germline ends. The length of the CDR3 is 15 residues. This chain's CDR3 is CASSLGSGPQDTQYF. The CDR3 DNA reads TGTGCCAGCAGCTTGGGGTCAGGGCCCCAGGATACGCAGTATTTT.

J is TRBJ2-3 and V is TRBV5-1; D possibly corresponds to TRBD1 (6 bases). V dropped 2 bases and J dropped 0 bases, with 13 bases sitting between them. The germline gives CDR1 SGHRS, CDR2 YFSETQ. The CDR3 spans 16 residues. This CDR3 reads CASSFPRQDSTDTQYF. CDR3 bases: TGCGCCAGCAGCTTCCCGAGACAGGATAGCACAGATACGCAGTATTTT.

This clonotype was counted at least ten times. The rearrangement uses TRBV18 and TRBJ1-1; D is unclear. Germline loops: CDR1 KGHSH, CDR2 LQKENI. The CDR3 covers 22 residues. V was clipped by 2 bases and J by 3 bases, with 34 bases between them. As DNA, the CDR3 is TGTGCCAGCTCACCATCTAAGCTCTCTGTTGGACTTATTTCCATTGCGGACACTGAAGCTTTCTTT. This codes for CASSPSKLSVGLISIADTEAFF.

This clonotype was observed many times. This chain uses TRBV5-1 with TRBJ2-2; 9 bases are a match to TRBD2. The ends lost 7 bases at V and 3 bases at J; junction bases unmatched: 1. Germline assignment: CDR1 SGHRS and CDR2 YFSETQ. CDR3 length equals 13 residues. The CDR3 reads CASLAGDTGELFF. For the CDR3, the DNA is TGCGCCAGCTTAGCGGGGGACACCGGGGAGCTGTTTTTT. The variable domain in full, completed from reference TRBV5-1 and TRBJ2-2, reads KAGVTQTPRYLIKTRGQQVTLSCSPISGHRSVSWYQQTPGQGLQFLFEYFSETQRNKGNFPGRFSGRQFSNSRSEMNVSTLELGDSALYLCASLAGDTGELFFGEGSRLTVL.

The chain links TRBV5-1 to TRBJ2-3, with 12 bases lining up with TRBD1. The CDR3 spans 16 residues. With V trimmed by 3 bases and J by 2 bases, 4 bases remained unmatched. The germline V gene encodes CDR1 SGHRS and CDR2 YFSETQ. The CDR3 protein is CASSSTGQGATDTQYF. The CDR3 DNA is TGCGCCAGCAGCTCCACGGGACAGGGGGCCACAGATACGCAGTATTTT.

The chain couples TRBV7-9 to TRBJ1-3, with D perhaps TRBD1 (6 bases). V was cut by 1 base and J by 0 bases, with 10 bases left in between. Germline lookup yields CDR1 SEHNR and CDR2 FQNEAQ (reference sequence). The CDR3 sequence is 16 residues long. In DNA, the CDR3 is TGTGCCAGCAGCTTAGACAGGGCCCTCTCTGGAAACACCATATATTTT. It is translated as CASSLDRALSGNTIYF.

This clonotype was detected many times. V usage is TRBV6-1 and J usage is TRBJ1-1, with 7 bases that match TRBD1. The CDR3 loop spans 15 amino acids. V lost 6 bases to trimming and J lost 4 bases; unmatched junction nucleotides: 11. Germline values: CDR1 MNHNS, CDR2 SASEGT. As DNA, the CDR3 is TGTGCCAGCAGCAACCCCCCAGGGGGTAGCACTGAAGCTTTCTTT. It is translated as CASSNPPGGSTEAFF.

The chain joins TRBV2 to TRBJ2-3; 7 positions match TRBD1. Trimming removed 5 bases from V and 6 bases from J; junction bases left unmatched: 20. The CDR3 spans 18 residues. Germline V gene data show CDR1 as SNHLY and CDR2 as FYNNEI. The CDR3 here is CASSLDLRQGPTGDTQYF. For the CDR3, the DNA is TGTGCCAGCAGTTTAGACTTACGACAGGGACCAACGGGGGATACGCAGTATTTT.

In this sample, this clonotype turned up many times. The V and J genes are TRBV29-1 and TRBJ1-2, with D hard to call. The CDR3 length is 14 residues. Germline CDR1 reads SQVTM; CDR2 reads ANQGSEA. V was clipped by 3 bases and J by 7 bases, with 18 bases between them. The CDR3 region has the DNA TGCAGCGTTGAGGCTACAAATCGAGCGGGTGGCTACACCTTC. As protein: CSVEATNRAGGYTF.

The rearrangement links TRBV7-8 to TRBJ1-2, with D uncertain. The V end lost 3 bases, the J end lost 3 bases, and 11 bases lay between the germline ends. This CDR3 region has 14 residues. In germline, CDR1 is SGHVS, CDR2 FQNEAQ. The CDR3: CASSFEGGYYGYTF. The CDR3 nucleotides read TGTGCCAGCAGCTTCGAGGGAGGCTACTATGGCTACACCTTC.

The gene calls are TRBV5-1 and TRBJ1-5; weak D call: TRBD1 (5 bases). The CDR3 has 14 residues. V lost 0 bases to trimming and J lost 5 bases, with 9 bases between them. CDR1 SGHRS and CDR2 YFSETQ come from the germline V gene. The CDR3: CASSLGGRDQPQHF. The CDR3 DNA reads TGCGCCAGCAGCTTGGGAGGCAGGGATCAGCCCCAGCATTTT.

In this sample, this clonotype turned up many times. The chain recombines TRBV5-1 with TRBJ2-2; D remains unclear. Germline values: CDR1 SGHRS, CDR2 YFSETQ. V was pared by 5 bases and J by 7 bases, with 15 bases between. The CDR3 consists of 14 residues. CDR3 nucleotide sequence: TGCGCCAGCAGAGGCCGGACCTCGGGCGGGGAGCTGTTTTTT. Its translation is CASRGRTSGGELFF. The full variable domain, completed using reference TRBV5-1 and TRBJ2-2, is KAGVTQTPRYLIKTRGQQVTLSCSPISGHRSVSWYQQTPGQGLQFLFEYFSETQRNKGNFPGRFSGRQFSNSRSEMNVSTLELGDSALYLCASRGRTSGGELFFGEGSRLTVL.